Following are 18 T cell receptor beta chains from one sample sequenced in a study of blood T cells in healthy people across ages. The use of a sample-barcoded 5' primer and a J-beta primer mix characterized a second PCR of roughly 6 to 11 cycles. TCRdb itself ran the 5' RACE reads through MiXCR, one entry per CDR3 protein. Counted here are about 690,000 distinct CDR3 sequences, approximately 40% occurring once; the ten biggest clones make up approximately 31%. Sequenced sample: blood. The origin of the receptors is a man older than 75 in good health.

With respect to this clonotype: Possible read error: a much larger clone is one base away. This chain connects TRBV7-2 to TRBJ2-5; the D gene is possibly TRBD1 (5 bases). The end of the DNA fits TRBJ2-7 better, so the J call may be wrong. The germline V gene has CDR1 SGHTA and CDR2 FQGNSA. The CDR3 is 14 amino acids. The CDR3 sequence: CASSLDLRGHEQYF. CDR3 nucleotide sequence: TGTGCCAGCAGTTTAGACTTAAGGGGCCACGAGCAGTACTTC.

Remarks on this clonotype: One end of the junction varies from germline; a read error may be responsible. This chain links TRBV27 with TRBJ2-3, with 8 positions matching TRBD1. This CDR3 is built from 13 residues. The germline V gene has CDR1 MNHEY and CDR2 SMNVEV (reference sequence). CDR3 region: CVSRGTGRDTQYF. The CDR3, as DNA: TGTGTCAGCCGAGGGACAGGAAGAGATACGCAGTATTTT.

The chain combines TRBV7-2 with TRBJ2-1; TRBD1 is a possible D gene (6 bases). Germline V lookup: CDR1 SGHTA, CDR2 FQGNSA. The CDR3 is 14 residues long. Between the trimmed V and J ends, which lost 5 bases and 0 bases, there was a span of 8 bases. DNA of the CDR3: TGTGCCAGCAGCGCACAGGGCTCCTACAATGAGCAGTTCTTC. Translated, it gives CASSAQGSYNEQFF.

This clonotype was picked up a small number of times. At one of its ends the junction is not consistent with the germline gene, which may arise from a read error. CDR3 loop: CASSLEGSGTYNEQYF. The DNA of the CDR3 is TGTGCCAGCAGCTTGGAGGGGAGCGGGACTTACAATGAGCAGTACTTT. V and J are TRBV12-3 or TRBV12-4 and TRBJ2-1, with 7 bases aligning to TRBD2. CDR3 size: 16 residues.

Details on this clonotype: One end of the junction is discordant with germline, which a read error may explain. The chain links TRBV6-2 or TRBV6-3 to TRBJ1-2, with D possibly being TRBD1 (6 bases). The CDR3 has 18 residues. Germline loops: CDR1 MNHEY, CDR2 SVGEGT. The CDR3 DNA sequence: TGTGCCAGCAGTTACGGGAGCAGGGGTTTCGGCACTAACTATGGCTACGCCTTC. Translating it yields CASSYGSRGFGTNYGYAF.

This clonotype appeared many times. The chain has TRBV5-1 and TRBJ2-3; D call uncertain. The length of the CDR3 is 14 residues. From germline, CDR1 is SGHRS and CDR2 YFSETQ. V lost 0 bases and J lost 5, with 10 bases in between. CDR3 residues: CASSLDSAGDTQYF. For the CDR3, the DNA is TGCGCCAGCAGCTTGGACTCAGCCGGAGATACGCAGTATTTT.

V usage is TRBV28 and J usage is TRBJ1-6; 8 nucleotides match TRBD1. The CDR3 has 17 amino acids. Losses at the gene ends were 7 bases for V and 1 base for J; bases not matched to a gene: 9. Germline lookup yields CDR1 MDHEN and CDR2 SYDVKM. The CDR3 spells CASTNVGTGSYNSPLHF. CDR3 bases: TGTGCCAGCACCAATGTGGGGACAGGATCCTATAATTCACCCCTCCACTTT. Using reference TRBV28 and TRBJ1-6 for the parts outside the CDR3, the full variable domain is DVKVTQSSRYLVKRTGEKVFLECVQDMDHENMFWYRQDPGLGLRLIYFSYDVKMKEKGDIPEGYSVSREKKERFSLILESASTNQTSMYLCASTNVGTGSYNSPLHFGNGTRLTVT.

In regard to this clonotype: One junction end does not reproduce the germline sequence, and a read error may be involved. CDR3 sequence (DNA): TGCGCCAGCAGCCGGCTACTAGCGGGGGGGAGTTTAGAGGCCCAGTACTTC. It is translated as CASSRLLAGGSLEAQYF. This chain joins TRBV4-1 and TRBJ2-5; 13 bases align to TRBD2. Germline lookup yields CDR1 MGHRA and CDR2 YSYEKL. This CDR3 comprises 17 residues.

This rearrangement joins TRBV14 to TRBJ1-4; D may be TRBD1 (5 bases). CDR3 length equals 15 residues. Trimming cost V 4 bases and J 8 bases, with 17 bases left between them. Germline V gene lookup returns CDR1 SGHDN and CDR2 FVKESK. DNA of the CDR3: TGTGCCAGCAGCCCTACCTTGGGCGGGGGGGAAAAACTGTTTTTT. It specifies CASSPTLGGGEKLFF.

Regarding this clonotype: One end of the junction does not line up with germline, which may come from a read error. The DNA of the CDR3 is TGTGCCGGCAGCGACGGGGGGGGTCATCAGCCCCAGCATTTT. This gives the protein CAGSDGGGHQPQHF. V usage is TRBV12-3 or TRBV12-4 and J usage is TRBJ1-5; TRBD1 might be the D (5 bases). The CDR3 covers 14 residues.

The rearrangement joins TRBV20-1 to TRBJ2-5, with 11 bases fitting TRBD2. CDR1 and CDR2 from the germline V gene are DFQATT and SNEGSKA (reference sequence). The ends lost 3 bases at V and 5 bases at J; junction bases unmatched: 5. The CDR3 loop spans 14 amino acids. CDR3 in amino acids: CSASSGGAWETQYF. Here the CDR3 DNA reads TGCAGTGCTAGTAGCGGGGGGGCCTGGGAGACCCAGTACTTC.

This clonotype was detected ten times or more. This sequence joins TRBV4-2 and TRBJ2-3; 10 positions agree with TRBD2. The germline V gene has CDR1 LGHNA and CDR2 YNFKEQ. With 4 bases clipped from V and 2 bases from J, the junction kept 15 bases outside the gene matches. CDR3 length equals 19 residues. The CDR3 here is CASSPRFVSGGGITDTQYF. The CDR3 DNA reads TGTGCCAGCAGCCCACGATTTGTGAGCGGGGGGGGAATCACAGATACGCAGTATTTT.

The chain is built from TRBV7-2 and TRBJ1-1, with D possibly being TRBD1 (5 bases). The CDR3 sequence is 15 residues long. Trimming removed 5 bases from V and 1 base from J, with 14 bases in between. Looked up from germline, CDR1 is SGHTA and CDR2 is FQGNSA. The DNA of the CDR3 is TGTGCCAGCAGCGTGCGGGGGACGGAGAACACTGAAGCTTTCTTT. It is translated as CASSVRGTENTEAFF.

This clonotype came up once. The chain is built from TRBV20-1 and TRBJ2-7; the D is unclear. The V and J ends lost 0 bases and 6 bases respectively, with 6 bases between them. CDR1 is DFQATT and CDR2 is SNEGSKA in the germline V gene (reference sequence). The CDR3 contains 11 residues. The CDR3 DNA reads TGCAGTGCTAGAGATCCGGGCGAGCAGTACTTC. Amino acids: CSARDPGEQYF.

This clonotype has a single count. The chain has TRBV18 and TRBJ2-1, with 7 bases identical to TRBD1. The J call is in doubt because the DNA end fits TRBJ2-7 better. The CDR3 is 14 residues long. The germline V gene encodes CDR1 KGHSH and CDR2 LQKENI. CDR3 region: CASGDSGFSYEQYF. The CDR3 region has the DNA TGTGCCAGCGGGGACAGCGGTTTCTCCTACGAGCAGTACTTC.

V gene TRBV4-2 combines with J gene TRBJ2-1; 11 bases line up with TRBD2. Trimming removed 0 bases from V and 4 bases from J; junction bases left unmatched: 8. The CDR3 spans 18 residues. Germline V gene data show CDR1 as LGHNA and CDR2 as YNFKEQ. The CDR3 bases are TGTGCCAGCAGCCAAGACGGATTAGCGGGGGGGATTTACAATGAGCAGTTCTTC. Translation: CASSQDGLAGGIYNEQFF.

The chain carries TRBV20-1 and TRBJ2-5, with 7 bases matching TRBD2. With V trimmed by 1 base and J by 3 bases, 5 bases remained unmatched. Germline V gives CDR1 DFQATT, CDR2 SNEGSKA (reference sequence). The CDR3 contains 14 residues. The DNA for the CDR3 is TGCAGTGCTAGAGGGGAGGGGTTCGAAGAGACCCAGTACTTC. It yields the protein CSARGEGFEETQYF.

The chain carries TRBV20-1 and TRBJ1-1, with TRBD1 identical over 10 bases. This CDR3 spans 16 amino acids. Per germline, CDR1 DFQATT and CDR2 SNEGSKA (reference sequence). Trimming removed 8 bases from V and 1 base from J; junction bases left unmatched: 13. The CDR3 DNA follows: TGCAGTTCCCCACGCAGCGACAGGGGGCGGAACACTGAAGCTTTCTTT. Translation gives CSSPRSDRGRNTEAFF.